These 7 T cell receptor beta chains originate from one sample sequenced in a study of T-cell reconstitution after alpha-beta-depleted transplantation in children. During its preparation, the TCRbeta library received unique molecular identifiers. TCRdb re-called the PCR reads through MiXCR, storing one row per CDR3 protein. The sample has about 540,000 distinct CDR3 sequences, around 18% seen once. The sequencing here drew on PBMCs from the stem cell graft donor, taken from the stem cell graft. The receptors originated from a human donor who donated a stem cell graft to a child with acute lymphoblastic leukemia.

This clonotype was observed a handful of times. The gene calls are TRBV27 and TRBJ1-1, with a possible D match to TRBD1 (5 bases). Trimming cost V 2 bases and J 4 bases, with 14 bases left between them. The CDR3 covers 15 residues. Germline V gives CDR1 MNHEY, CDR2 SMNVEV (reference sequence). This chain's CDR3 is CASSLQGYRGTEAFF. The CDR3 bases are TGTGCCAGCAGTTTACAGGGATATCGGGGCACTGAAGCTTTCTTT.

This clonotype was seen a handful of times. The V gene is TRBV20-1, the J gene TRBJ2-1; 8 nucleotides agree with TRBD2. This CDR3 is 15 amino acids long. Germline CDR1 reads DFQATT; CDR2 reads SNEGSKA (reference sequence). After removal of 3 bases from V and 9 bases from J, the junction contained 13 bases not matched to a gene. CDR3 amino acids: CSARDGRAFSGEQFF. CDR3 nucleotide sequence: TGCAGTGCTAGGGACGGGAGGGCCTTCAGCGGTGAGCAGTTCTTC.

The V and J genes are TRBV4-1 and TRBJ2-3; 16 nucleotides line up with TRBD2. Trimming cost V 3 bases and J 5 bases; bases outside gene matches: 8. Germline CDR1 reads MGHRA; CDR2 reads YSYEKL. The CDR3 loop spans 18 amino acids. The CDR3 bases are TGCGCCAGCAGCCATCCGGGACTAGCGGGAGGGCCGGGAGATACGCAGTATTTT. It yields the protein CASSHPGLAGGPGDTQYF.

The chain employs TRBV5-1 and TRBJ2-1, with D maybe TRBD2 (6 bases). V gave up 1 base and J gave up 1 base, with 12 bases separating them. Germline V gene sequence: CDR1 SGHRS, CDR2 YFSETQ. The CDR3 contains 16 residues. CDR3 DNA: TGCGCCAGCAGCTTGTCCCTCGGGGGATCCTACAATGAGCAGTTCTTC. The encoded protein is CASSLSLGGSYNEQFF.

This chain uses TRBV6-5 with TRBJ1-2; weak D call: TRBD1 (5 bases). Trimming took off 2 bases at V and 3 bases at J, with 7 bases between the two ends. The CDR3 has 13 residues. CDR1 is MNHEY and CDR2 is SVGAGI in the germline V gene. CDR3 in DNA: TGTGCCAGCAGTTACGGGGCAGACTATGGCTACACCTTC. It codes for CASSYGADYGYTF.

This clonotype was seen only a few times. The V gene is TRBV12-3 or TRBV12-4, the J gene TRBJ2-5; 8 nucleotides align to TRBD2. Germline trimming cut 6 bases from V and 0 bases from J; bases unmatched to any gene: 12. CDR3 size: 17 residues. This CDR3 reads CASSVTGTRVYQETQYF. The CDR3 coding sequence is TGTGCCAGCAGCGTCACCGGGACTAGGGTGTACCAAGAGACCCAGTACTTC.

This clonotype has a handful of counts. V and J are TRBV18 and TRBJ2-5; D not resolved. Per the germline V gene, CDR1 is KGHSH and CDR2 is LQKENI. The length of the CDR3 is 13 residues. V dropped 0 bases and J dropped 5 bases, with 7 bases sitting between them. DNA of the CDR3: TGTGCCAGCTCACCACCAGTTCTTGAGACCCAGTACTTC. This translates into CASSPPVLETQYF.